The clone carrying this TCR beta chain has only a few counts. Antigen: not known. The time point is: baseline pretreatment blood. Indicated treatment: 15 Gy SBRT to primary tumor, nephrectomy 4 weeks later. After SBRT, blood was collected at 2 and 4 weeks, plus baseline. The patient's renal cell carcinoma had clear cell pathology. V was clipped by 4 bases and J by 6 bases; unmatched bases: 13. This CDR3 comprises 17 residues. The germline V gene encodes CDR1 SGDLS and CDR2 YYNGEE. The sample belongs to a study of radiation and T cells in renal cell carcinoma. Profiled with immunoSEQ multiplex PCR; TCRdb holds only in-frame clones, not every one. The table has about 49,000 clones, around 83% seen once. Notes on the study in general: In blood, top tumor clones expanded by 2 weeks, shrinking by 4.

This material consisted of blood, taken from a patient whose treatment included radiotherapy and nephrectomy. The J gene is TRBJ1-1, the V gene TRBV9; 12 nucleotides agree with TRBD1. The TCR sequence derives from a woman aged 70-85 years with renal cell carcinoma. This CDR3 reads CASSPSGTGGWGAEAFF. The CDR3 nucleotides read TGTGCCAGCAGCCCATCGGGGACAGGGGGCTGGGGGGCTGAAGCTTTCTTT.